A selection of T cell receptor beta chains follows, all from one sample in a study of shared clonotypes between healthy human individuals. The protocol was immunoSEQ multiplex PCR, while the TCRdb copy is restricted to in-frame clones and leaves out a portion. The repertoire includes over 2 million clones, about 95% of them detected once, and more than 0.95% sits in the top ten. The source material was naive CD8+ T cells sorted from blood. The source of these receptors is a man between 18 and 29 years old in good health. The CDR3 runs from the conserved cysteine through the conserved F or W.

j_call v_call cdr3_aa
TRBJ2-3 TRBV27 CASSPGTSAYTDTQYF
TRBJ1-2 TRBV4-1 CASSQGQGGYTF
TRBJ2-2 TRBV28 CASSFSDWGTGELFF
TRBJ1-2 TRBV6-5 CASSSGLGGYTF
TRBJ1-2 TRBV4-1 CASSPQLELYGYTF
TRBJ2-2 TRBV4-2 CASSLARGNTGELFF
TRBJ2-2 TRBV5-4 CASSLPSGNTGELFF
TRBJ2-1 TRBV14 CASSQDAYNEQFF
TRBJ2-5 TRBV14 CASSGGVEETQYF
TRBJ2-5 TRBV7-9 CASSPGPSETQYF
TRBJ2-7 TRBV5-1 CASSLAYGGREQYF
TRBJ2-3 TRBV28 CASNSGGRTDTQYF
TRBJ2-7 TRBV11-2 CASSPSNYEQYF
TRBJ1-1 TRBV27 CASSNGVGNTEAFF
TRBJ2-1 TRBV29-1 CSAQDNEQFF
TRBJ1-5 TRBV27 CASSPGISNQPQHF
TRBJ2-3 TRBV7-2 CASSFTSASTDTQYF
TRBJ1-6 TRBV7-2 CASSLTRTESLYNSPLHF
TRBJ1-2 TRBV30 CAWFLPGLANYGYTF
TRBJ2-7 TRBV27 CASSLWGSGYEQYF
TRBJ1-5 TRBV27 CASSPLPGQGINQPQHF
TRBJ2-3 TRBV19 CASSIDLENADTQYF
TRBJ2-1 TRBV28 CASRPDRGSYNEQFF
TRBJ2-5 TRBV27 CASSPTYGGAGETQYF
TRBJ1-1 TRBV27 CASSPTSTVPVGSEAFF
TRBJ2-5 TRBV7-7 CASSVGQGVLETQYF
TRBJ2-1 TRBV11-2 CASSPYGGRTGEQFF
TRBJ1-1 TRBV7-8 CASSPTTSTELNTEAFF
TRBJ2-2 TRBV6-5 CASSYSRGGTGELFF
TRBJ1-2 TRBV9 CASSVSGVLYGYTF
TRBJ1-3 TRBV15 CATRMDRNSGNTIYF
TRBJ2-5 TRBV2 CASIRMDGTEETQYF
TRBJ2-7 TRBV11-2 CASSLGADGWEQYF
TRBJ2-5 TRBV25-1 CASSELAQETQYF
TRBJ1-5 TRBV28 CASSPRGRPQPQHF
TRBJ1-1 TRBV7-2 CASSLGSIVNTEAFF
TRBJ2-5 TRBV11-2 CASSPLDREVHQETQYF
TRBJ2-1 TRBV6-5 CASSSRDSPYNEQFF
TRBJ1-2 TRBV28 CASRPDRGGGYTF
TRBJ2-7 TRBV7-9 CASSGDRSYEQYF
TRBJ2-7 TRBV6-6 CASSSVGGSYEQYF
TRBJ2-3 TRBV28 CASSLPLGVLDSDTQYF
TRBJ2-1 TRBV30 CAWSVLTYNEQFF
TRBJ2-7 TRBV5-1 CASSFKTGTSYEQYF
TRBJ2-7 TRBV10-3 CAITTEAYEQYF
TRBJ1-4 TRBV7-9 CASSFSGIEKLFF